This T cell receptor (beta chain) came from a study of blood T cells in healthy people across ages. Study-level points and caveats: Per million T cells, TCR beta diversity dropped roughly linearly as age increased.

Trimming at V came to 2 bases and at J to 5 bases, leaving 3 bases not matched to a gene. The germline V gene encodes CDR1 MNHEY and CDR2 SVGAGI. This CDR3 region has 15 residues. PCR was performed a second time for roughly 7 to 12 cycles using a sample-barcoded 5' primer and a J-beta primer mix. Using its own MiXCR run on the 5' RACE reads, TCRdb lists one record per CDR3 protein. Of more than 650,000 distinct CDR3 sequences in the sample, over 20% are singletons; the top ten hold approximately 20%. With respect to this clonotype: The antigen remains unidentified.

What was sequenced was blood. This clonotype was obtained from a man between 65 and 85 years old in good health. This chain links TRBV6-5 with TRBJ2-2; 9 bases map to TRBD1. CDR3 region: CASSYPTGGTGELFF. CDR3 coding DNA: TGTGCCAGCAGTTACCCGACAGGGGGAACCGGGGAGCTGTTTTTT.